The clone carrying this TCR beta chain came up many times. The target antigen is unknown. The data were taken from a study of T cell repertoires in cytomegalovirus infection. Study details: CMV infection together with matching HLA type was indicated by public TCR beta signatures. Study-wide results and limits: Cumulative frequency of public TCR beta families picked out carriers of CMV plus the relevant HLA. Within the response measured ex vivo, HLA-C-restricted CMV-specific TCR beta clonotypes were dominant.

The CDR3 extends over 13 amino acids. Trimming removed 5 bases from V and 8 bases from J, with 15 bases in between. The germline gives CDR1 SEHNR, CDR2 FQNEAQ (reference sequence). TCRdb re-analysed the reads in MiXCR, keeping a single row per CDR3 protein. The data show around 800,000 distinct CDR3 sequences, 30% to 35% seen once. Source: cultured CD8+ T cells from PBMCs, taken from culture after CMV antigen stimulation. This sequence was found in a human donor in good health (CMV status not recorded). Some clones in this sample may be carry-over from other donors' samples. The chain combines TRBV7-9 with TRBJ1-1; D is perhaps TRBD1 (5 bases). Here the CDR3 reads CASSPPFGDEAFF. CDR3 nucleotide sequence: TGTGCCAGCAGCCCCCCTTTTGGGGACGAAGCTTTCTTT.